These 25 T cell receptor beta chains were sequenced from one sample in a study of human T cells and chemical hapten exposure. Regarding time point: patch test 2, 6 weeks after DPC sensitization. Specified treatment: therapeutic diphenylcyclopropenone sensitization with weekly scalp DPC. Each CDR3 protein gets one entry after TCRdb re-called the RACE reads with MiXCR. The data hold fewer than 100,000 distinct CDR3 sequences, with roughly a tenth observed a single time. Sample: whole blood, taken in connection with sensitization to the hapten diphenylcyclopropenone (DPC). Every receptor here comes from a woman aged 40 to 50 with alopecia areata. Some clones in this sample may be carry-over from other donors' samples.

This clonotype turned up a few times. V is TRBV4-2 and J is TRBJ1-6; 7 bases are shared with TRBD1. The J segment lost 8 bases and the V segment lost 4 bases, leaving 5 bases of the junction unmatched. The CDR3 consists of 14 residues. Germline V CDR1 and CDR2: LGHNA, YNFKEQ. Here the CDR3 reads CASSPADRDSPLHF. Here the CDR3 DNA reads TGTGCCAGCAGCCCTGCTGACAGGGATTCACCCCTCCACTTT.

This clonotype was recorded many times. J is TRBJ2-3 and V is TRBV19, with D possibly being TRBD2 (5 bases). V was trimmed by 11 bases and J by 0 bases, leaving 18 bases between them. Germline values: CDR1 LNHDA, CDR2 SQIVND (reference sequence). The CDR3 runs to 15 residues. Written as DNA, the CDR3 is TGTGCCGCACAAGGGCGGAGCGGTAGCACAGATACGCAGTATTTT. This gives the protein CAAQGRSGSTDTQYF. The variable domain in full, with the rest retrieved from reference TRBV19 and TRBJ2-3, is DGGITQSPKYLFRKEGQNVTLSCEQNLNHDAMYWYRQDPGQGLRLIYYSQIVNDFQKGDIAEGYSVSREKKESFPLTVTSAQKNPTAFYLCAAQGRSGSTDTQYFGPGTRLTVL.

This sequence joins TRBV11-2 and TRBJ2-1; 7 bases are shared with TRBD1. V lost 2 bases to trimming and J lost 2 bases; unmatched junction nucleotides: 0. This CDR3 spans 14 amino acids. The V gene's germline CDR1 is SGHAT and CDR2 FQNNGV. The CDR3 spells CASSLTGAYNEQFF. The CDR3 DNA is TGTGCCAGCAGCTTAACAGGGGCCTACAATGAGCAGTTCTTC.

This sequence joins TRBV24-1 and TRBJ2-3; TRBD2 agrees at 9 bases. The CDR3 covers 18 residues. The germline CDR1 and CDR2 sequences are KGHDR and SFDVKD. Losses at the gene ends were 0 bases for V and 4 bases for J; bases not matched to a gene: 10. In DNA, the CDR3 is TGTGCCACCAGTGATTTGGGGGCTAGCGGGGATAGCCCAGATACGCAGTATTTT. This codes for CATSDLGASGDSPDTQYF.

At least ten counts were recorded for this clonotype. The chain couples TRBV6-2 or TRBV6-3 to TRBJ2-2, with 15 bases fitting TRBD2. Germline CDR1 is MNHEY and CDR2 is SVGEGT. Unmatched junction bases numbered 17, after V lost 5 bases and J lost 4 bases. The CDR3 runs to 21 residues. CDR3 nucleotide sequence: TGTGCCAGCAGTGGCCACCGGACTAGCGGGAGGGAAATGAAGAGCACCGGGGAGCTGTTTTTT. This gives the protein CASSGHRTSGREMKSTGELFF.

This clonotype came up many times. This chain connects TRBV12-3 or TRBV12-4 to TRBJ1-1; 11 positions match TRBD1. V lost 6 bases and J lost 4; bases outside the gene matches: 7. CDR3 length: 15 residues. The CDR3 DNA is TGTGCCAGCAGCCCTTGGACAGGGGGCGTCACTGAAGCTTTCTTT. Encoded protein: CASSPWTGGVTEAFF.

The chain combines TRBV18 with TRBJ2-7; 10 nucleotides match TRBD2. The CDR3 sequence is 15 residues long. Germline assignment: CDR1 KGHSH and CDR2 LQKENI. V shed 2 bases, J shed 2 bases, and the junction held 3 bases outside the gene matches. CDR3 sequence reads: CASSPSTSGTYEQYF. The CDR3 bases are TGTGCCAGCTCACCAAGTACTAGCGGGACCTACGAGCAGTACTTC.

This clonotype was observed a few times. The CDR3 DNA sequence: TGTGCCACCAGCCGCCGGGACAGTAACACTGAAGCTTTCTTT. Its translation is CATSRRDSNTEAFF. The rearrangement links TRBV15 to TRBJ1-1; TRBD1 matches at 7 bases. This CDR3 is 14 amino acids long. CDR1 and CDR2 from the germline V gene are LNHNV and YYDKDF (reference sequence). Losses at the gene ends were 5 bases for V and 2 bases for J; bases not matched to a gene: 5.

This clonotype was picked up many times. The rearrangement links TRBV10-3 to TRBJ2-1; 9 nucleotides line up with TRBD2. Germline trimming cut 11 bases from V and 4 bases from J; bases unmatched to any gene: 9. The CDR3 length is 14 residues. Germline V gives CDR1 ENHRY, CDR2 SYGVKD. The CDR3 here is CASYSGGLYNEQFF. DNA for the CDR3: TGTGCCTCATATAGCGGGGGACTTTACAATGAGCAGTTCTTC.

This clonotype was seen a handful of times. This chain joins TRBV20-1 and TRBJ2-5, with a weak D call TRBD2 (5 bases). Trimming took 6 bases from V and 10 from J, leaving 18 bases between them. The CDR3 consists of 12 residues. The germline CDR1 and CDR2 sequences are DFQATT and SNEGSKA (reference sequence). The CDR3 coding sequence is TGCAGTGCCTGGAGGCCCTCATCGGTCCAGTACTTC. It yields the protein CSAWRPSSVQYF.

About this clonotype itself: At one end the junction does not follow the germline gene, possibly because of a read error. The chain employs TRBV29-1 and TRBJ1-4, with unresolved D. The CDR3 is 10 amino acids. The germline V gene has CDR1 SQVTM and CDR2 ANQGSEA. CDR3 in amino acids: CVATNEKLFF. CDR3 coding DNA: TGTGTGGCAACTAATGAAAAACTGTTTTTT. Looking up the rest from reference TRBV29-1 and TRBJ1-4 gives the full variable domain: SAVISQKPSRDICQRGTSLTIQCQVDSQVTMMFWYRQQPGQSLTLIATANQGSEATYESGFVIDKFPISRPNLTFSTLTVSNMSPEDSSIYLCVATNEKLFFGSGTQLSVL.

This chain uses TRBV6-4 with TRBJ2-3; possibly TRBD2 for D (6 bases). Deletions cut 7 bases from V and 5 bases from J, with 16 bases between. The CDR3 sequence is 14 residues long. Germline CDR1 and CDR2: MRHNA and SNTAGT. This CDR3 reads CASKNNAGGDTQYF. CDR3 sequence (DNA): TGTGCCAGCAAGAATAACGCCGGGGGAGATACGCAGTATTTT.

The chain employs TRBV5-1 and TRBJ2-7, with 12 bases matching TRBD2. Trimming removed 4 bases from V and 4 bases from J; junction bases left unmatched: 3. CDR1 and CDR2 from the germline V gene are SGHRS and YFSETQ. The CDR3 has 14 residues. CDR3: CASSGGTSGYEQYF. For the CDR3, the DNA is TGCGCCAGCAGCGGCGGGACTAGCGGGTACGAGCAGTACTTC.

The V call is TRBV15, the J call TRBJ2-7, with 7 bases lining up with TRBD2. The V gene end was trimmed by 3 bases and the J gene end by 6 bases; junction bases not matched to a gene: 11. This CDR3 region has 15 residues. Germline lookup yields CDR1 LNHNV and CDR2 YYDKDF (reference sequence). CDR3 amino acids: CATSRRGGENGEQYF. The DNA of the CDR3 is TGTGCCACCAGCAGGCGTGGGGGGGAAAACGGCGAGCAGTACTTC. Full variable domain (outside the CDR3, taken from reference TRBV15 and TRBJ2-7): DAMVIQNPRYQVTQFGKPVTLSCSQTLNHNVMYWYQQKSSQAPKLLFHYYDKDFNNEADTPDNFQSRRPNTSFCFLDIRSPGLGDTAMYLCATSRRGGENGEQYFGPGTRLTVT.

This clonotype has more than one count but fewer than ten. The chain combines TRBV6-2 or TRBV6-3 with TRBJ2-6, with 12 bases lining up with TRBD1. CDR3 length: 17 residues. Germline values: CDR1 MNHEY, CDR2 SVGEGT. V lost 2 bases, J lost 2 bases, and 1 base stayed unmatched. As DNA, the CDR3 is TGTGCCAGCAGTTACGGGACAGGGGGCGCTGGGGCCAACGTCCTGACTTTC. This translates into CASSYGTGGAGANVLTF.

V gene TRBV11-2 combines with J gene TRBJ2-3; D is unresolved. The ends were cut back, 4 bases at V and 5 bases at J, with 7 bases in the middle. The V gene's germline CDR1 is SGHAT and CDR2 FQNNGV. CDR3 length: 12 amino acids. The chain's CDR3 is CASSYLGDTQYF. The CDR3 coding sequence is TGTGCCAGCAGCTACCTGGGAGATACGCAGTATTTT.

The V gene is TRBV4-3, the J gene TRBJ1-5; D is ambiguous. This CDR3 contains 15 residues. Germline values: CDR1 LGHNA, CDR2 YSLEER. V lost 0 bases and J 0 bases, leaving 6 bases between the germline ends. This chain's CDR3 is CASSQEPYSNQPQHF. The CDR3 DNA reads TGCGCCAGCAGCCAAGAGCCCTATAGCAATCAGCCCCAGCATTTT.

This clonotype was picked up many times. V and J are TRBV3-1 and TRBJ1-5, with 7 bases fitting TRBD1. V dropped 4 bases and J dropped 11; count of bases not matched to a gene: 5. There are 12 residues in the CDR3. Per the germline V gene, CDR1 is LGHDT and CDR2 is YNNKEL (reference sequence). In nucleotides, the CDR3 is TGTGCCAGCAGCCTCCGACAGGGTGCCCAGCATTTT. Encoded protein: CASSLRQGAQHF.

This chain connects TRBV6-5 to TRBJ2-3; tentatively, D is TRBD2 (5 bases). Germline V gene data show CDR1 as MNHEY and CDR2 as SVGAGI. V was cut by 5 bases and J by 8 bases, with 20 bases left in between. This CDR3 has 15 residues. Here the CDR3 reads CASSRASRVKGTQYF. The DNA for the CDR3 is TGTGCCAGCAGTCGGGCTAGCCGGGTGAAGGGTACGCAGTATTTT.

The chain links TRBV28 to TRBJ1-1; TRBD1 aligns across 7 bases. The CDR3 extends over 12 amino acids. V trimming: 4 bases; J trimming: 6 bases; junction bases outside the gene matches: 2. The germline gives CDR1 MDHEN, CDR2 SYDVKM. CDR3: CASSSQGAEAFF. In nucleotides, the CDR3 is TGTGCCAGCAGTTCCCAGGGGGCTGAAGCTTTCTTT.

This sequence joins TRBV30 and TRBJ2-1; maybe TRBD1 (5 bases). CDR1 is GTSNPN, CDR2 SVGIG, per germline (reference sequence). V was clipped by 2 bases and J by 9 bases, with 14 bases between them. The CDR3 is 13 amino acids. The chain's CDR3 is CAWSRRGTGEQFF. CDR3 DNA: TGTGCCTGGAGTCGTAGGGGAACGGGTGAGCAGTTCTTC.

The chain joins TRBV7-3 to TRBJ1-1; D is unresolved. The V end lost 3 bases, the J end lost 1 base, and 12 bases lay between the germline ends. The CDR3 is 15 amino acids. The germline CDR1 and CDR2 sequences are SGHTA and FQGTGA. In DNA, the CDR3 is TGTGCCAGCAGCTTGAGCGGAAACAGGAACACTGAAGCTTTCTTT. Translated, it gives CASSLSGNRNTEAFF.

This clonotype was counted a few times. The rearrangement joins TRBV6-1 to TRBJ2-5, with 7 bases lining up with TRBD1. CDR1 is MNHNS, CDR2 SASEGT, per germline. This CDR3 region has 16 residues. Trimming took 4 bases from V and 0 from J; bases not matched to a gene: 8. CDR3 nucleotides: TGTGCCAGCAGTGGATTCGACAGGGTCTACCAAGAGACCCAGTACTTC. Translation: CASSGFDRVYQETQYF.

This clonotype was counted ten times or more. The CDR3 ends on some other residue instead of the conserved phenylalanine or tryptophan, so this is likely a read error. No DNA is shown, since the ends of the CDR3 on it are uncertain; the CDR3 is the one TCRdb lists. The V call is TRBV7-9, the J call TRBJ2-5; TRBD1 is taken as the D call from the table, unchecked against the DNA. The CDR3 comprises 12 residues, both ends counted. Per the germline V gene, CDR1 is SEHNR and CDR2 is FQNEAQ (reference sequence). CDR3 sequence reads: CASSLATTGPIL.

This clonotype was counted at least ten times. The rearrangement uses TRBV12-2 and TRBJ2-7; the DNA was not compared with TRBD2, the D call given in the table. TRBV12-2 is a pseudogene locus. The CDR3 has 14 amino acids. CDR3 in amino acids: CASRLSGNDYEQYF. CDR3 nucleotides: TGTGCAAGTCGCTTGAGCGGGAACGACTACGAGCAGTACTTC.